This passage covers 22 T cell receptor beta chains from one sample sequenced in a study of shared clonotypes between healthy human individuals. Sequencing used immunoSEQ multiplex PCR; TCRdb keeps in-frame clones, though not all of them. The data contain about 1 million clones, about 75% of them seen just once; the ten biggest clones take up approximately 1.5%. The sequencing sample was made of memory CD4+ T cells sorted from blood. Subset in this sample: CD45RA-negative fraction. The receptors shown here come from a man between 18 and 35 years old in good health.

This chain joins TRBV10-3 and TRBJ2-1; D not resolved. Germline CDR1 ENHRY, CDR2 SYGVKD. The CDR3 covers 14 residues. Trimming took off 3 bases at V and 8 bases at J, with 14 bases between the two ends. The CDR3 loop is CAISDKGQPDEQFF. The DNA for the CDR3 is TGTGCCATCAGTGACAAGGGCCAGCCAGATGAGCAGTTCTTC.

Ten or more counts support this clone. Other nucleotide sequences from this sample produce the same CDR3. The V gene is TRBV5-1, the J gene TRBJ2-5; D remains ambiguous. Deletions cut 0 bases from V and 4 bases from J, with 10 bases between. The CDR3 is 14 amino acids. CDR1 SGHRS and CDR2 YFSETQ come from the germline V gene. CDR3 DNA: TGCGCCAGCAGCTTGGACAGCAGAGGAGAGACCCAGTACTTC. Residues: CASSLDSRGETQYF.

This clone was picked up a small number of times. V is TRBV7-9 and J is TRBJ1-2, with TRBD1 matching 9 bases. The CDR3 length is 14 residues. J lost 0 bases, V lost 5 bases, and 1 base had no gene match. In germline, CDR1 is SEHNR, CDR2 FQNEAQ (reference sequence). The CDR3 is CASSTGGSNYGYTF. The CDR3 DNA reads TGTGCCAGCAGCACAGGGGGCTCTAACTATGGCTACACCTTC.

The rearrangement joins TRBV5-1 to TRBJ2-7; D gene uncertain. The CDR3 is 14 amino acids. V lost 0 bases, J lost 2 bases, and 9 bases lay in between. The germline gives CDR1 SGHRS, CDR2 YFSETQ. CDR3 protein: CASSLDDTTYEQYF. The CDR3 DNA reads TGCGCCAGCAGCTTGGACGACACAACCTACGAGCAGTACTTC.

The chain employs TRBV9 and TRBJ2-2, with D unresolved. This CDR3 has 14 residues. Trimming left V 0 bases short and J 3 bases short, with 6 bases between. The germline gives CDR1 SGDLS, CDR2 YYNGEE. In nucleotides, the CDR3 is TGTGCCAGCAGCGTAGAAAGCCACACCGGGGAGCTGTTTTTT. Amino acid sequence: CASSVESHTGELFF.

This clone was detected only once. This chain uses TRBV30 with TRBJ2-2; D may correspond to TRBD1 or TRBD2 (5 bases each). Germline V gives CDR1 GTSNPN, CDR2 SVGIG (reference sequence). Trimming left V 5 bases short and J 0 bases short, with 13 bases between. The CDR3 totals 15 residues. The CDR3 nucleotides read TGTGCCTGGGTCCCCGGGACGGCGAACACCGGGGAGCTGTTTTTT. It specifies CAWVPGTANTGELFF.

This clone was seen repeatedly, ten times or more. This chain's CDR3 is CAWNNRGSTEAFF. The CDR3 DNA sequence: TGTGCCTGGAATAACAGGGGGAGCACTGAAGCTTTCTTT. The chain carries TRBV30 and TRBJ1-1, with 8 bases fitting TRBD1. This CDR3 region has 13 residues. The V and J ends lost 4 bases and 4 bases, in that order; junction bases with no gene match: 5. Germline-derived CDR1 and CDR2 are GTSNPN and SVGIG (reference sequence).

The CDR3 DNA sequence: TGTGCCAGCAGCGTAGGTGAAGGGCGACCCTACGAGCAGTACTTC. This codes for CASSVGEGRPYEQYF. This chain connects TRBV9 to TRBJ2-7; D unclear. Germline CDR1 is SGDLS and CDR2 is YYNGEE. The CDR3 consists of 15 residues. Trimming removed 0 bases at V and 2 bases at J, with 12 bases between. The full variable domain, with the rest looked up from reference TRBV9 and TRBJ2-7, is DSGVTQTPKHLITATGQRVTLRCSPRSGDLSVYWYQQSLDQGLQFLIQYYNGEERAKGNILERFSAQQFPDLHSELNLSSLELGDSALYFCASSVGEGRPYEQYFGPGTRLTVT.

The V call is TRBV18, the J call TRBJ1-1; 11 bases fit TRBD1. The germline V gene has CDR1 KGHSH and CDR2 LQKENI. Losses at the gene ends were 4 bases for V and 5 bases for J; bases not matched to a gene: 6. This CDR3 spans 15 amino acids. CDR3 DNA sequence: TGTGCCAGCTCACAGTCCGGGACAGGGGGAACTGAAGCTTTCTTT. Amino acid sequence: CASSQSGTGGTEAFF.

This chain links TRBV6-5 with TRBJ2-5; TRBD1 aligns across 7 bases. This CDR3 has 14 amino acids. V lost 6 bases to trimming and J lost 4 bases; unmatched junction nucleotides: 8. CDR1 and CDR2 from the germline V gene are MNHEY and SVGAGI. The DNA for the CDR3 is TGTGCCAGCAGGGAAGAGGGGGCCGGAGAGACCCAGTACTTC. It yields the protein CASREEGAGETQYF.

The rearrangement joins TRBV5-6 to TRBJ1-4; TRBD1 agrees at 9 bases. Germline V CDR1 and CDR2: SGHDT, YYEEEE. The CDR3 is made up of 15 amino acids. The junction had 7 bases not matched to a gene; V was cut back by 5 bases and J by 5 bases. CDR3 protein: CASSKAGQGNEKLFF. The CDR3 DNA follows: TGTGCCAGCAGTAAGGCGGGACAGGGAAATGAAAAACTGTTTTTT.

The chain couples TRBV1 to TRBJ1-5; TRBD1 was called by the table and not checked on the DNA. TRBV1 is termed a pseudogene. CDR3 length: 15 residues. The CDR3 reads CTSSHEDTGNQPQHF. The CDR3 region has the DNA TGCACCAGCAGCCACGAGGACACCGGGAATCAGCCCCAGCATTTT.

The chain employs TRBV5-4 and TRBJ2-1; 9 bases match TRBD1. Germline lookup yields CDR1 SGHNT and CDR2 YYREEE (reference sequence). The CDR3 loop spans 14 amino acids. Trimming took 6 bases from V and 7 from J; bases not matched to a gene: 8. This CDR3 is CASNGQGSNNEQFF. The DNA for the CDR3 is TGTGCCAGCAATGGACAGGGGAGTAATAATGAGCAGTTCTTC.

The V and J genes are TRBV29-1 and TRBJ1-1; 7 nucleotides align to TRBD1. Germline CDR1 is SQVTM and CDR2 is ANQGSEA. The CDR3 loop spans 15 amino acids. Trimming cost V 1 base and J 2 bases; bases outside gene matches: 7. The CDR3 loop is CSVEVYGTENTEAFF. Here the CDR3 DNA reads TGCAGCGTTGAAGTCTACGGGACAGAAAACACTGAAGCTTTCTTT.

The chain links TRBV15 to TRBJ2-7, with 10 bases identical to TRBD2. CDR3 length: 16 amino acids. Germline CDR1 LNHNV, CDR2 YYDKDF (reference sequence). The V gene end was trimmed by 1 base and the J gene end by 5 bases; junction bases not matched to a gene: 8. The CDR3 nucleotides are TGTGCCACCAGCAGAGGGGCTAGCGGGAGTTCTGACGAGCAGTACTTC. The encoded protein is CATSRGASGSSDEQYF.

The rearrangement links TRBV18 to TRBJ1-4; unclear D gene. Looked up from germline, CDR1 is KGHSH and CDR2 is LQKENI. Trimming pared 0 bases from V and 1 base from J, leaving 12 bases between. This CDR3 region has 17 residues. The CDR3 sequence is CASSPPRLQGTNEKLFF. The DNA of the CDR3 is TGTGCCAGCTCACCACCAAGGTTACAAGGAACTAATGAAAAACTGTTTTTT. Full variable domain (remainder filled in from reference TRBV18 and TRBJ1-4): NAGVMQNPRHLVRRRGQEARLRCSPMKGHSHVYWYRQLPEEGLKFMVYLQKENIIDESGMPKERFSAEFPKEGPSILRIQQVVRGDSAAYFCASSPPRLQGTNEKLFFGSGTQLSVL.

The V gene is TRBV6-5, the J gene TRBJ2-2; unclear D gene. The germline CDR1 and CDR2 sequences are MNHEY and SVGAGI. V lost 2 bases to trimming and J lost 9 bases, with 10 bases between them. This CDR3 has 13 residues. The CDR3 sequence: CASSYPGPRELFF. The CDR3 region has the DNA TGTGCCAGCAGTTACCCCGGTCCCCGGGAGCTGTTTTTT.

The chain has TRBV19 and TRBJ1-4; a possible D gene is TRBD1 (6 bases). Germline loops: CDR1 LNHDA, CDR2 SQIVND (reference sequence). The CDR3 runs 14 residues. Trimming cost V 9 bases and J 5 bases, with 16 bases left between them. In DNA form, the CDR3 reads TGTGCCAGCCAGGTGGGGGGCAGGAATGAAAAACTGTTTTTT. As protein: CASQVGGRNEKLFF.

The CDR3 bases are TGTGCCAGCAGCTTAGACGGGACAGTCCTTTACAATGAGCAGTTCTTC. It yields the protein CASSLDGTVLYNEQFF. This chain links TRBV7-9 with TRBJ2-1; 7 bases line up with TRBD1. Germline loops: CDR1 SEHNR, CDR2 FQNEAQ (reference sequence). V lost 1 base to trimming and J lost 4 bases; unmatched junction nucleotides: 7. The CDR3 is made up of 16 amino acids.

The CDR3 DNA reads TGTGCCAGCAGCTACTTAGCGGGAGTGGTGGAGACCCAGTACTTC. Translated: CASSYLAGVVETQYF. The rearrangement uses TRBV7-2 and TRBJ2-5, with 9 bases lining up with TRBD2. V gave up 4 bases and J gave up 5 bases; unmatched junction bases: 8. From germline, CDR1 is SGHTA and CDR2 FQGNSA. This CDR3 is 15 amino acids long.

The CDR3 sequence: CASSLGQEPGELFF. CDR3 sequence (DNA): TGTGCCAGCAGCTTGGGACAGGAACCCGGGGAGCTGTTTTTT. The V gene is TRBV11-3, the J gene TRBJ2-2, with 8 bases identical to TRBD1. Germline-derived CDR1 and CDR2 are SGHNT and YENEEA. This CDR3 comprises 14 residues. After removal of 3 bases from V and 6 bases from J, the junction contained 3 bases not matched to a gene.

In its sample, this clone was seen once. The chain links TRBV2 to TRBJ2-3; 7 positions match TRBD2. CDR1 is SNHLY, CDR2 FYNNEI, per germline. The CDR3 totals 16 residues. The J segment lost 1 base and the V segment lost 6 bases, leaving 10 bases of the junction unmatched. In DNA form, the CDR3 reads TGTGCCAGCAGCCCCGGGTCGAGCGGGGGCACAGATACGCAGTATTTT. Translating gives CASSPGSSGGTDTQYF.